Following are 31 T cell receptor beta chains from one sample sequenced in a study of shared clonotypes between healthy human individuals. Generated by immunoSEQ multiplex PCR, the TCRdb table keeps only in-frame clones and is missing some. The repertoire has more than 550,000 clones, around 77% of them found once; the top ten carry around 1.7%. The specimen was memory CD4+ T cells sorted from blood. Stated subset: CD45RA-negative fraction. Every receptor here comes from a woman younger than 45 in good health.

The J gene is TRBJ2-7, the V gene TRBV6-1; D is unclear. Germline CDR1 and CDR2: MNHNS and SASEGT. V lost 6 bases to trimming and J lost 1 base, with 16 bases between them. The length of the CDR3 is 15 residues. CDR3 sequence: CASSTGRLSSYEQYF. The CDR3 coding sequence is TGTGCCAGCAGCACCGGACGGCTGTCTTCCTACGAGCAGTACTTC.

V usage is TRBV7-8 and J usage is TRBJ2-5, with unresolved D. The end of the DNA is better explained by TRBJ2-7, so the J call may be wrong. This CDR3 has 13 residues. Germline loops: CDR1 SGHVS, CDR2 FQNEAQ. Here the CDR3 reads CASSPRDNYEQYF. For the CDR3, the DNA is TGTGCCAGCAGCCCTCGAGACAACTACGAGCAGTACTTC.

This clone was picked up many times. The V and J genes are TRBV5-6 and TRBJ2-2; the match to TRBD2 covers 9 bases. The V and J ends lost 4 bases and 1 base, in that order; junction bases with no gene match: 2. The CDR3 loop spans 15 amino acids. The germline CDR1 and CDR2 sequences are SGHDT and YYEEEE. The CDR3 bases are TGTGCCAGCAGCGAACTAGCGGGGAACACCGGGGAGCTGTTTTTT. It translates to CASSELAGNTGELFF. Together with reference TRBV5-6 and TRBJ2-2, the CDR3 gives the full variable domain: DAGVTQSPTHLIKTRGQQVTLRCSPKSGHDTVSWYQQALGQGPQFIFQYYEEEERQRGNFPDRFSGHQFPNYSSELNVNALLLGDSALYLCASSELAGNTGELFFGEGSRLTVL.

In this sample, this clone turned up a few times. The rearrangement links TRBV2 to TRBJ2-3, with 8 bases fitting TRBD2. V was clipped by 6 bases and J by 0 bases; unmatched bases: 5. Germline CDR1 reads SNHLY; CDR2 reads FYNNEI. The CDR3 sequence is 15 residues long. Written as DNA, the CDR3 is TGTGCCAGCAGACCGACTAGCGATAGCACAGATACGCAGTATTTT. Amino acids: CASRPTSDSTDTQYF.

The genes are TRBV20-1 and TRBJ1-2; D gene ambiguous. V was cut by 3 bases and J by 6 bases, with 2 bases left in between. Germline lookup yields CDR1 DFQATT and CDR2 SNEGSKA (reference sequence). The CDR3 contains 9 residues. Written as DNA, the CDR3 is TGCAGTGCTAGCAATGGCTACACCTTC. Its protein is CSASNGYTF.

The rearrangement joins TRBV25-1 to TRBJ2-3, with a tentative D call TRBD2 (6 bases). Trimming shortened V by 8 bases and J by 4 bases, and 19 bases separated the two germline ends. Germline V gene sequence: CDR1 MGHDK, CDR2 SYGVNS. The CDR3 is 15 amino acids. CDR3 in DNA: TGTGCCAGCCAAAACCGGGCCGGGGGATCAGATACGCAGTATTTT. Its translation is CASQNRAGGSDTQYF.

The J gene is TRBJ2-1, the V gene TRBV9; TRBD2 matches at 10 bases. V dropped 3 bases and J dropped 4; count of bases not matched to a gene: 4. Per the germline V gene, CDR1 is SGDLS and CDR2 is YYNGEE. The CDR3 has 15 residues. CDR3 loop: CASSATSGLYNEQFF. Written as DNA, the CDR3 is TGTGCCAGCAGCGCGACTAGCGGGCTATACAATGAGCAGTTCTTC.

The J gene is TRBJ1-2, the V gene TRBV7-9; no definite D call. Germline V gene sequence: CDR1 SEHNR, CDR2 FQNEAQ (reference sequence). This CDR3 is 13 amino acids long. V was pared by 8 bases and J by 2 bases, with 12 bases between. CDR3 sequence reads: CASSGWANYGYTF. In DNA form, the CDR3 reads TGTGCCAGCTCCGGATGGGCCAACTATGGCTACACCTTC.

This chain links TRBV27 with TRBJ2-1, with 7 bases lining up with TRBD1. The CDR3 covers 18 residues. V lost 2 bases and J lost 0; bases outside the gene matches: 10. Germline V CDR1 and CDR2: MNHEY, SMNVEV (reference sequence). DNA for the CDR3: TGTGCCAGCAGTTTAGCGAGGGGGCGGGCTAGCTCCTACAATGAGCAGTTCTTC. Translated: CASSLARGRASSYNEQFF.

The chain recombines TRBV11-3 with TRBJ2-1; 10 bases are shared with TRBD2. The CDR3 runs 15 residues. The V gene's germline CDR1 is SGHNT and CDR2 YENEEA. V lost 4 bases, J lost 6 bases, and 6 bases stayed unmatched. CDR3 sequence: CASSSQVAGGNEQFF. The CDR3 nucleotides read TGTGCCAGCAGCTCACAGGTAGCGGGAGGCAATGAGCAGTTCTTC.

This chain links TRBV28 with TRBJ1-1, with D uncertain. The CDR3 runs to 21 residues. The V gene lost 3 bases and the J gene lost 5 bases, with 34 bases spanning the gap. CDR1 MDHEN and CDR2 SYDVKM come from the germline V gene. CDR3 sequence (DNA): TGTGCCAGCAGTTTTGGAATCCTCGGACGCTCACTCGAGAATGAAGGGACTGAAGCTTTCTTT. Residues: CASSFGILGRSLENEGTEAFF.

The genes are TRBV7-2 and TRBJ2-5; D might be TRBD2 (5 bases). Per germline, CDR1 SGHTA and CDR2 FQGNSA. V gave up 1 base and J gave up 5 bases, with 8 bases separating them. The CDR3 is 13 amino acids. Here the CDR3 DNA reads TGTGCCAGCAGCTTAGTGCGGGCGGAGACCCAGTACTTC. It translates to CASSLVRAETQYF.

This clone was seen a single time. The sample carries other DNA sequences with the same CDR3. This chain links TRBV5-4 with TRBJ2-1; no clear D. Looked up from germline, CDR1 is SGHNT and CDR2 is YYREEE (reference sequence). The ends were cut back, 2 bases at V and 7 bases at J, with 4 bases in the middle. The CDR3 runs to 11 residues. CDR3 in DNA: TGTGCCAGCAGCTTACTAAATGAGCAGTTCTTC. Protein: CASSLLNEQFF.

The chain employs TRBV9 and TRBJ1-2; tentative D call: TRBD1 (6 bases). The V end was cut by 4 bases, the J end by 8 bases, with 15 bases between. CDR3 length: 13 residues. Germline V gene lookup returns CDR1 SGDLS and CDR2 YYNGEE. The CDR3 DNA sequence: TGTGCCAGCAGCTCTACGACAGGACTCGGCTACACCTTC. Encoded protein: CASSSTTGLGYTF.

This clone was detected ten times or more. V and J are TRBV5-1 and TRBJ2-5; 10 nucleotides agree with TRBD1. This CDR3 region has 16 residues. Trimming took 5 bases from V and 2 from J; bases not matched to a gene: 9. CDR1 SGHRS and CDR2 YFSETQ come from the germline V gene. CDR3: CASRGQGLSRQETQYF. The CDR3, as DNA: TGCGCCAGCAGGGGACAGGGGCTATCTCGGCAAGAGACCCAGTACTTC. Using reference TRBV5-1 and TRBJ2-5 for the parts outside the CDR3, the full variable domain is KAGVTQTPRYLIKTRGQQVTLSCSPISGHRSVSWYQQTPGQGLQFLFEYFSETQRNKGNFPGRFSGRQFSNSRSEMNVSTLELGDSALYLCASRGQGLSRQETQYFGPGTRLLVL.

The genes are TRBV6-5 and TRBJ2-4; D possibly corresponds to TRBD1 (5 bases). V was pared by 5 bases and J by 0 bases, with 8 bases between. The germline gives CDR1 MNHEY, CDR2 SVGAGI. This CDR3 is built from 14 residues. In nucleotides, the CDR3 is TGTGCCAGCAGTCAGGGTTCAGCCAAAAACATTCAGTACTTC. Amino acid sequence: CASSQGSAKNIQYF.

The chain joins TRBV6-1 to TRBJ1-1; D remains unclear. The CDR3 runs 16 residues. The germline gives CDR1 MNHNS, CDR2 SASEGT. V lost 2 bases, J lost 1 base, and 14 bases lay in between. CDR3 coding DNA: TGTGCCAGCAGTGAAAAGCCACGCGCTTCGAACACTGAAGCTTTCTTT. Its protein product is CASSEKPRASNTEAFF.

This clone was recorded at least ten times. The chain carries TRBV28 and TRBJ2-7; TRBD2 is a possible D gene (6 bases). Germline V CDR1 and CDR2: MDHEN, SYDVKM. The CDR3 is 14 residues long. Trimming left V 8 bases short and J 3 bases short, with 17 bases between. The DNA for the CDR3 is TGTGCCAGCCGTAAAGTAGCGGTTAACTACGAGCAGTACTTC. The encoded protein is CASRKVAVNYEQYF.

This clone was detected only once. The chain carries TRBV7-9 and TRBJ2-5, with 8 bases matching TRBD2. CDR1 SEHNR and CDR2 FQNEAQ come from the germline V gene (reference sequence). CDR3 length equals 14 residues. V was clipped by 8 bases and J by 4 bases; unmatched bases: 9. The CDR3 spells CASLPGLVRETQYF. As DNA, the CDR3 is TGTGCCAGCCTGCCGGGACTAGTGAGAGAGACCCAGTACTTC.

Only a few counts were recorded for this clone. The identical CDR3 is also encoded by other nucleotide sequences in the sample. The chain joins TRBV28 to TRBJ2-6; D call uncertain. This CDR3 is built from 13 residues. CDR1 MDHEN and CDR2 SYDVKM come from the germline V gene. V shed 3 bases and J shed 2 bases, with 2 bases lying between them. This chain's CDR3 is CASSLTGANVLTF. CDR3 DNA: TGTGCCAGCAGTTTGACTGGGGCCAACGTCCTGACTTTC.

The chain combines TRBV6-5 with TRBJ2-7; D is tentatively TRBD1 or TRBD2 (5 bases each). Trimming took 3 bases from V and 2 from J, leaving 14 bases between them. Germline V gene data show CDR1 as MNHEY and CDR2 as SVGAGI. This CDR3 spans 15 amino acids. The CDR3 loop reads CASSYRYGAPYEQYF. CDR3 bases: TGTGCCAGCAGTTATCGTTACGGGGCCCCCTACGAGCAGTACTTC.

V is TRBV15 and J is TRBJ2-1; D is unclear. Germline V gives CDR1 LNHNV, CDR2 YYDKDF (reference sequence). The CDR3 has 16 amino acids. V was pared by 0 bases and J by 9 bases, with 18 bases between. CDR3 sequence: CATSRDLTLLTSEQFF. The DNA of the CDR3 is TGTGCCACCAGCAGAGACCTGACCCTTCTCACGAGTGAGCAGTTCTTC.

This rearrangement joins TRBV6-6 to TRBJ2-7; D possibly corresponds to TRBD2 (6 bases). V shed 5 bases and J shed 12 bases, with 17 bases lying between them. The CDR3 loop spans 12 amino acids. CDR1 and CDR2 (germline): MNHNY, SVGAGI (reference sequence). The DNA of the CDR3 is TGTGCCAGCAGTCTTGCTCCGGGGGAATCGTACTTC. Translating it yields CASSLAPGESYF.

J is TRBJ1-5 and V is TRBV27; D not resolved. The CDR3 covers 13 residues. The germline V and J ends were trimmed by 5 bases and 11 bases, with 16 bases remaining between them. The germline V gene has CDR1 MNHEY and CDR2 SMNVEV (reference sequence). CDR3 DNA: TGTGCCAGCAGTCCCTCCTTAGGGAGGACCCAGCATTTT. This gives the protein CASSPSLGRTQHF.

The rearrangement uses TRBV7-9 and TRBJ1-1; no firm D call. V shed 2 bases and J shed 1 base, with 5 bases lying between them. Germline V CDR1 and CDR2: SEHNR, FQNEAQ (reference sequence). This CDR3 spans 13 amino acids. CDR3 sequence reads: CASSLTTNTEAFF. The CDR3 DNA reads TGTGCCAGCAGCTTAACTACGAACACTGAAGCTTTCTTT. Using reference TRBV7-9 and TRBJ1-1 for the parts outside the CDR3, the full variable domain is DTGVSQNPRHKITKRGQNVTFRCDPISEHNRLYWYRQTLGQGPEFLTYFQNEAQLEKSRLLSDRFSAERPKGSFSTLEIQRTEQGDSAMYLCASSLTTNTEAFFGQGTRLTVV.

This sequence joins TRBV18 and TRBJ2-2, with D perhaps being TRBD1 or TRBD2 (5 bases each). V lost 6 bases to trimming and J lost 6 bases, with 20 bases between them. Per germline, CDR1 KGHSH and CDR2 LQKENI. There are 16 residues in the CDR3. CDR3 residues: CASSSIGIPRAGELFF. The CDR3 nucleotides read TGTGCCAGCTCGTCCATCGGGATCCCCAGGGCCGGGGAGCTGTTTTTT.

Only one count was recorded for this clone. V gene TRBV6-6 combines with J gene TRBJ2-7; maybe TRBD1 (6 bases). From germline, CDR1 is MNHNY and CDR2 SVGAGI (reference sequence). The length of the CDR3 is 15 residues. Trimming removed 4 bases from V and 3 bases from J, with 16 bases in between. In DNA form, the CDR3 reads TGTGCCAGCAGTTCCTCGGTCGACAGGAGCTACGAGCAGTACTTC. Encoded protein: CASSSSVDRSYEQYF.

The chain joins TRBV7-2 to TRBJ1-1, with unresolved D. CDR1 is SGHTA and CDR2 is FQGNSA in the germline V gene. This CDR3 comprises 13 residues. V was trimmed by 4 bases and J by 1 base, leaving 7 bases between them. The CDR3 region has the DNA TGTGCCAGCAGCTCCCACTCGAACACTGAAGCTTTCTTT. Residues: CASSSHSNTEAFF.

The chain carries TRBV13 and TRBJ2-1; 9 bases align to TRBD1. V lost 5 bases to trimming and J lost 8 bases; unmatched junction nucleotides: 10. The CDR3 is 15 amino acids. Looked up from germline, CDR1 is PRHDT and CDR2 is FYEKMQ (reference sequence). The CDR3 sequence is CASSAAGTGRYEQFF. The DNA for the CDR3 is TGTGCCAGCAGCGCAGCCGGGACAGGGAGATATGAGCAGTTCTTC.

This rearrangement joins TRBV5-1 to TRBJ1-1; D gene ambiguous. CDR3 length: 17 residues. V was shortened by 0 bases and J by 0 bases, with 15 bases between the two germline ends. The germline CDR1 and CDR2 sequences are SGHRS and YFSETQ. The CDR3 sequence is CASSLAASSYMNTEAFF. As DNA, the CDR3 is TGCGCCAGCAGCTTGGCCGCGTCGTCTTATATGAACACTGAAGCTTTCTTT.

This clone occurred many times. The gene calls are TRBV28 and TRBJ2-7, with 9 nucleotides matching TRBD2. Per the germline V gene, CDR1 is MDHEN and CDR2 is SYDVKM. There are 20 residues in the CDR3. Trimming cost V 2 bases and J 0 bases; bases outside gene matches: 17. CDR3 loop: CASSLTRDRVAGAISYEQYF. DNA of the CDR3: TGTGCCAGCAGTTTAACTAGGGACAGAGTAGCGGGAGCTATCTCCTACGAGCAGTACTTC.